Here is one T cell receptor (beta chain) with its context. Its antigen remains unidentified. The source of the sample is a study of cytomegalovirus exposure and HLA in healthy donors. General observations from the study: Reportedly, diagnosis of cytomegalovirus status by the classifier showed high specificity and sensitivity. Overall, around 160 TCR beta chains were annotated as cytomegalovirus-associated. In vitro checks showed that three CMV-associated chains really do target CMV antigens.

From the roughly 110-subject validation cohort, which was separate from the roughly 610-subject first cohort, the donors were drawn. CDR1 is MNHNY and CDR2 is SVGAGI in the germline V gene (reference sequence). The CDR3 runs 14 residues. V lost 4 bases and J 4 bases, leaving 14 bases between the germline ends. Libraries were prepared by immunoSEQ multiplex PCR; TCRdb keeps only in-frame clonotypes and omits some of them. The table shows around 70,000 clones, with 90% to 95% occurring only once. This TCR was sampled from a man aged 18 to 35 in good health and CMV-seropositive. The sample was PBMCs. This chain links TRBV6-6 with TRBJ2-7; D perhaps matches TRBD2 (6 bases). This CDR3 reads CASSSSGDGYEQYF. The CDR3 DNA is TGTGCCAGCAGTTCCTCGGGAGACGGGTACGAGCAGTACTTC.